This TCR beta chain was sequenced during a study of T cell changes during pregnancy in multiple sclerosis. The method was immunoSEQ multiplex PCR; TCRdb's version includes in-frame clones alone and lacks a portion of them. Of fewer than 75,000 clones listed, more than 85% are singletons. V shed 5 bases and J 5 bases; nucleotides not matched to a gene: 5. CDR1 and CDR2 (germline): MNHEY, SMNVEV (reference sequence). The CDR3 is 13 amino acids. This clone was detected only once. The chain is built from TRBV27 and TRBJ2-7, with 8 bases lining up with TRBD2. The source material was peripheral blood, sampled in the first trimester of pregnancy. The clonotype comes from a female donor with multiple sclerosis, enrolled in a pregnancy study. CDR3 nucleotides: TGTGCCAGCAGTCCCCCGGGACTAGACGAGCAGTACTTC. It translates to CASSPPGLDEQYF.